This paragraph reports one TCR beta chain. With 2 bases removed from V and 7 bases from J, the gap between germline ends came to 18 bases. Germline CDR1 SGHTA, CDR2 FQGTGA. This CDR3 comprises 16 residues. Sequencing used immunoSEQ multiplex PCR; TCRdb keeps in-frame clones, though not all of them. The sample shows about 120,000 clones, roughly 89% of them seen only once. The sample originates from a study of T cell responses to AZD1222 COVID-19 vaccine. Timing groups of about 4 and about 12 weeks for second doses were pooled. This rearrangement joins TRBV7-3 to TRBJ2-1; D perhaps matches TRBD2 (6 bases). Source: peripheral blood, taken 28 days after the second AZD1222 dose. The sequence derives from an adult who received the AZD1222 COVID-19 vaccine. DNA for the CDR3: TGTGCCAGCAGCTTAGGGACGGGAGTGGGACGTAATGAGCAGTTCTTC. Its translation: CASSLGTGVGRNEQFF.